This entry lists 3 T cell receptor beta chains sequenced from one sample in a study of T cells in women clearing cervical HPV infection. Assay used: immunoSEQ multiplex PCR; TCRdb lists only in-frame clones, some missing. The listing contains approximately 30,000 clones. Material: blood buffy coat. The source is a woman aged 18-70 years with a cervical HPV16 infection that either progressed to CIN3+ or cleared (not recorded which).

With respect to this clone: The CDR3 goes on 3 residues after the read ends, and that part is filled in from the germline J gene. The rearrangement joins TRBV20-1 to TRBJ2-7; 7 positions match TRBD1. V trimming: 4 bases; J trimming: 4 bases; junction bases outside the gene matches: 10. CDR1 and CDR2 (germline): DFQATT, SNEGSKA (reference sequence). CDR3 size: 14 residues. The CDR3 protein is CSATTEGGAYEQYF. The CDR3 bases that were read are TGCAGTGCTACCACCGAAGGGGGCGCGTACGAG.

As concerns this clone: The missing CDR3 end, 3 residues past where the read stops, is filled in from the germline J gene. The genes are TRBV5-1 and TRBJ2-7; TRBD1 matches at 8 bases. Per germline, CDR1 SGHRS and CDR2 YFSETQ. Trimming removed 8 bases from V and 5 bases from J; junction bases left unmatched: 15. This CDR3 has 15 amino acids. The CDR3 reads CASFRGQGLIDEQYF. The sequenced part of the CDR3 DNA is TGCGCCAGTTTTCGCGGACAGGGTCTAATCGACGAG.

A note on this clone: The read terminates 3 residues before the CDR3 end, so the remaining end is supplied by the germline J gene. J is TRBJ2-7 and V is TRBV6-2 or TRBV6-3; D not certain. CDR1 and CDR2 from the germline V gene are MNHEY and SVGEGT. The CDR3 covers 14 residues. V was clipped by 0 bases and J by 1 base, with 7 bases between them. CDR3 protein: CASSYSGTSYEQYF. Partial CDR3 DNA: TGTGCCAGCAGTTACTCGGGCACATCCTACGAG.